This T cell receptor (beta chain) was observed in a study of cytomegalovirus exposure and HLA in healthy donors. Overall study results and limits: Listed as cytomegalovirus-associated were 150 or so TCR beta chains.

Concerning this clone itself: What it binds is unknown.

PCR used 60 Vbeta primers and 13 Jbeta primers. Methods used by the authors: Counted up in a later analysis, unique TCR beta chains came to roughly 80 million, with around 10 million shared. Produced via immunoSEQ multiplex PCR; TCRdb's table is partial and in-frame only. V and J calls and clone size are as listed in that table; D and trimming were resolved from the DNA. The sample comprises about 160,000 clones, about four fifths of which are singletons, and 4% to 5% rests with the top ten. Per germline, CDR1 MDHEN and CDR2 SYDVKM. Trimming cost V 7 bases and J 5 bases, with 15 bases left between them. The CDR3 is 14 amino acids.

This TCR derives from a man under 40 in good health and CMV-seronegative. Material: PBMCs. J is TRBJ1-5 and V is TRBV28; D is unresolved. In DNA form, the CDR3 reads TGTGCCAGCACCAAGGAGGTGACCTATCAGCCCCAGCATTTT. Protein product: CASTKEVTYQPQHF.